The source of this TCR beta chain is a study of Graves' ophthalmopathy and Graves' hyperthyroidism. V shed 4 bases, J shed 7 bases, and the junction held 8 bases outside the gene matches. This CDR3 spans 14 amino acids. CDR1 and CDR2 from the germline V gene are SGHRS and YFSETQ. This clonotype was seen repeatedly, ten times or more. As yet, its antigen is unknown. The sequenced template was RNA, covering the TCR beta CDR3 region. The library came from an HTBI-primed first-round RT-PCR and a second-round multiplex PCR. MiXCR, applied by TCRdb to the multiplex PCR reads, yields one record per CDR3 protein. This sample carries hundreds of thousands of distinct CDR3 sequences, about 41% of them seen once, and the ten largest clones take around 3.3%. The study's findings and limits: Ophthalmopathy progression was predicted by the model at approximately 71% sensitivity and about 74% specificity. Detected in blood as well were most expanded thyroid clonotypes with frequency above 0.001.

The chain has TRBV5-1 and TRBJ1-2; 9 positions match TRBD1. The clonotype originates from an adult man with Graves' ophthalmopathy. The sequenced sample was peripheral blood. The CDR3 DNA sequence: TGCGCCAGCAGCGCACAGGGGGCTGGTGCTGGCTACACCTTC. Residues: CASSAQGAGAGYTF.